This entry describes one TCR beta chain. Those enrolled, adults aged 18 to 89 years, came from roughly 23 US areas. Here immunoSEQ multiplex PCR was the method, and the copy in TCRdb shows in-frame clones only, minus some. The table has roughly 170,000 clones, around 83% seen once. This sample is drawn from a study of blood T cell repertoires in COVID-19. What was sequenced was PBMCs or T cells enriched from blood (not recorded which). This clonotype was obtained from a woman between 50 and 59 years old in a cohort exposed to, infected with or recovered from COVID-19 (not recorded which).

CDR3 DNA: TGTGCCATCAGCACTAACAGGGAGGGAACTGAAGCTTTCTTT. Its protein product is CAISTNREGTEAFF. V usage is TRBV10-3 and J usage is TRBJ1-1; possibly TRBD1 for D (6 bases). Trimming cost V 6 bases and J 5 bases, with 16 bases left between them. Looked up from germline, CDR1 is ENHRY and CDR2 is SYGVKD. The CDR3 spans 14 residues.